Sequencing of this T cell receptor (beta chain) was carried out in a study of cytomegalovirus exposure and HLA in healthy donors. The CDR3 runs to 14 residues. The V gene's germline CDR1 is LNHNV and CDR2 YYDKDF (reference sequence). Of note for this clone: Antigen: not known.

The PCR had 60 Vbeta and 13 Jbeta primers. The protocol was immunoSEQ multiplex PCR, while the TCRdb copy is restricted to in-frame clones and leaves out a portion. The sample holds 90,000 to 110,000 clones; over 75% are singletons and the top ten take 6.5% to 7%. Healthy bone marrow donors made up the donors. Findings and caveats of the study: Looking again later, the authors saw that most CMV-associated TCR beta chains seemed HLA-restricted. A later analysis linked some 17,000 TCR beta sequences to HLA alleles at 0.05 false discovery rate. A missense variant in DCLRE1C was later tied to TCR beta V- and J-gene trimming.

V usage is TRBV15 and J usage is TRBJ2-5; D perhaps matches TRBD1 (6 bases). The DNA matches TRBJ2-7 better at its end, which makes the J call doubtful. The origin of this receptor is a man aged 25-45 years in good health and CMV-seropositive. The sample was PBMCs. This chain's CDR3 is CATSRGTGIYEQYF. The DNA of the CDR3 is TGTGCCACCAGCAGAGGTACAGGGATTTACGAGCAGTACTTC.